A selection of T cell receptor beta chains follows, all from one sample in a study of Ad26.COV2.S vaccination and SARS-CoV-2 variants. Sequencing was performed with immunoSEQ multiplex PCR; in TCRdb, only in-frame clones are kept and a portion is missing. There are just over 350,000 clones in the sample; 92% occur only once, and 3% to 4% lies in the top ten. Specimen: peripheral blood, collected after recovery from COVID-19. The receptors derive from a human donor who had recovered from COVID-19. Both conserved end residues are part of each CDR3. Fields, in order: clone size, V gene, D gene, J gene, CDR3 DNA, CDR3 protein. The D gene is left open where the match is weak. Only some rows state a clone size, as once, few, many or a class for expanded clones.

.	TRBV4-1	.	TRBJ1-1	TGCGCCAGCAGCCAAGATCTGGACCTGAACACTGAAGCTTTCTTT	CASSQDLDLNTEAFF
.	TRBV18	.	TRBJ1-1	TGTGCCAGCTCACCTACAGACCCCGGGACGGATACCTACACTGAAGCTTTCTTT	CASSPTDPGTDTYTEAFF
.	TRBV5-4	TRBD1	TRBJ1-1	TGTGCCAGCAAAGGTGGGGGACAGGCGGGCACTGAAGCTTTCTTT	CASKGGGQAGTEAFF
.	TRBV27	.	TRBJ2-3	TGTGCCAGCAGTTTAGTCAGAAGCTTATCTAGCACAGATACGCAGTATTTT	CASSLVRSLSSTDTQYF
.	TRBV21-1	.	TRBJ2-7	TGTGCCAGCAGCAAAGCAGAGGACAGTTCCTACGAGCAGTACTTC	CASSKAEDSSYEQYF
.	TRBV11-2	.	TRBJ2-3	TGTGCCAGCAGCTTAGGCCAGGGGGGGGATTTTAGCACAGATACGCAGTATTTT	CASSLGQGGDFSTDTQYF
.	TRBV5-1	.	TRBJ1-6	TGCGCCAGCAGCTTTAACAGGGCCTCCTATAATTCACCCCTCCACTTT	CASSFNRASYNSPLHF
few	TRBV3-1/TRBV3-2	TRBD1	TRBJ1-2	TGTGCCAGCAGCCGAAACTTGGACAGGGCCTATGGCTACACCTTC	CASSRNLDRAYGYTF
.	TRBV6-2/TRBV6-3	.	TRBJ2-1	TGTGCCAGCAGTTGGGGGGCAGAGGGCAATGAGCAGTTCTTC	CASSWGAEGNEQFF
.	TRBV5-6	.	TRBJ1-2	TGTGCCAGCAGATTACAGATGCTTGGCTACACCTTC	CASRLQMLGYTF
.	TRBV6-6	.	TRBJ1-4	TGTGCCAGCAGTTTGACACGGGAAAAACTGTTTTTT	CASSLTREKLFF
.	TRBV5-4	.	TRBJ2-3	TGTGCCAGCAGCTCTGCCGGGACCCTTAGCACAGATACGCAGTATTTT	CASSSAGTLSTDTQYF
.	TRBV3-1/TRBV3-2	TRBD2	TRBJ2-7	TGTGCCAGCACCAAAGAAGCGGGGAAGACCTACGAGCAGTACTTC	CASTKEAGKTYEQYF
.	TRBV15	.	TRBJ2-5	TGTGCCACCAGCAGAGAGCGGGGCCGACAAGAGACCCAGTACTTC	CATSRERGRQETQYF
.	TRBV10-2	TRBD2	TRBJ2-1	TGCGCCAGCAGTCCACTAGCGGGGGGCCCAGACGCCGAGCAGTTCTTC	CASSPLAGGPDAEQFF
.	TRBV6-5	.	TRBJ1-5	TGTGCCAGCAGTTACAGAGGGTCCGATCAGCCCCAGCATTTT	CASSYRGSDQPQHF
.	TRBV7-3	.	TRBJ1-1	TGTGCCAGCAGCTTATACGGGGGCCAAAACACTGAAGCTTTCTTT	CASSLYGGQNTEAFF
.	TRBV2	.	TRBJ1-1	TGTGCCAGCAGTGAACCCAGCCTTAACACTGAAGCTTTCTTT	CASSEPSLNTEAFF
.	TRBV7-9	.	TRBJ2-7	TGTGCCAGCAGCTTAGACGGGCAGAGCTACGAGCAGTACTTC	CASSLDGQSYEQYF
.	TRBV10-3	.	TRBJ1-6	TGTGCCATCAGTGAACTTCAGGTTAATTCACCCCTCCACTTT	CAISELQVNSPLHF
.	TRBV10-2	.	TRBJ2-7	TGCGCCAGCAGGGAGAGCTCCTACGAGCAGTACTTC	CASRESSYEQYF
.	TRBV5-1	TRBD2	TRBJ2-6	TGCGCCAGCTCGGGAGGGGGGATCCCCTCTGGGGCCAACGTCCTGACTTTC	CASSGGGIPSGANVLTF
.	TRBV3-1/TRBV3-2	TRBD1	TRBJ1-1	TGTGCCAGCAGCCGGGGACAGGGGGCTACGAACACTGAAGCTTTCTTT	CASSRGQGATNTEAFF
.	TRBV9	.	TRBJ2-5	TGTGCCAGCAGCGTAGACATTGTACAAGAGACCCAGTACTTC	CASSVDIVQETQYF
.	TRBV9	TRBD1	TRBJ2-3	TGTGCCAGCAGCGCCCCTGGGACAGCTACTAGCACAGATACGCAGTATTTT	CASSAPGTATSTDTQYF
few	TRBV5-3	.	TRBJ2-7	TGTGCCAGAAGCCCCGAAGCCCAGACTACTACCGAGCAGTACTTC	CARSPEAQTTTEQYF
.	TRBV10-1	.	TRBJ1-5	TGCGCCAGCAGTGAGGCAGGGAGGGATCAGCCCCAGCATTTT	CASSEAGRDQPQHF
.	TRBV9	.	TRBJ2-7	TGTGCCAGCAGCGTAGAGGGGTTCTCCTACGAGCAGTACTTC	CASSVEGFSYEQYF
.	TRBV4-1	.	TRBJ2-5	TGCGCCAGCAGCCAAGATGGGGGCTTCGGGGCAGGGTTAGGAGAGACCCAGTACTTC	CASSQDGGFGAGLGETQYF
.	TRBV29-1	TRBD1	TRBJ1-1	TGCAGCGTGGGGGACAGGGGTTGGGACACTGAAGCTTTCTTT	CSVGDRGWDTEAFF
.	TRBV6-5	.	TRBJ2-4	TGTGCCAGCCTGAACGAGGCCAAAAACATTCAGTACTTC	CASLNEAKNIQYF
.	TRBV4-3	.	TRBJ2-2	TGCGCCAGCAGCCAAGGTCCATCAGGCCCGAACACCGGGGAGCTGTTTTTT	CASSQGPSGPNTGELFF
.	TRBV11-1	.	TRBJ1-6	TGTGCCAGCAGGCAGGGACGGGATAATTCACCCCTCCACTTT	CASRQGRDNSPLHF
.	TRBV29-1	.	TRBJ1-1	TGCAGCGTTTCAGGGGCAGGGGCGGGCACTGAAGCTTTCTTT	CSVSGAGAGTEAFF
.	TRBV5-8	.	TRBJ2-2	TGTGCCACCCCAGGGGCAGCGGGGCACACCGGGGAGCTGTTTTTT	CATPGAAGHTGELFF
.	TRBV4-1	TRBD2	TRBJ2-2	TGCGCCAGCAGCCGCCCTAGCGGGGGGAACACCGGGGAGCTGTTTTTT	CASSRPSGGNTGELFF
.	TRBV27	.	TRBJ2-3	TGTGCCAGCAGTAGACGGTTACAGTTGACAGATACGCAGTATTTT	CASSRRLQLTDTQYF
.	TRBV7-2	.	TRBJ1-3	TGTGCCAGCAGCTTAGTTTCGTCTGGAAACACCATATATTTT	CASSLVSSGNTIYF
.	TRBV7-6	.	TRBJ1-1	TGTGCCAGCAGCTTAGAAGCCGGCACTGAAGCTTTCTTT	CASSLEAGTEAFF
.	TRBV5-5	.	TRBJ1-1	TGTGCCAGCAGCTTTCAGAGTGACACTGAAGCTTTCTTT	CASSFQSDTEAFF